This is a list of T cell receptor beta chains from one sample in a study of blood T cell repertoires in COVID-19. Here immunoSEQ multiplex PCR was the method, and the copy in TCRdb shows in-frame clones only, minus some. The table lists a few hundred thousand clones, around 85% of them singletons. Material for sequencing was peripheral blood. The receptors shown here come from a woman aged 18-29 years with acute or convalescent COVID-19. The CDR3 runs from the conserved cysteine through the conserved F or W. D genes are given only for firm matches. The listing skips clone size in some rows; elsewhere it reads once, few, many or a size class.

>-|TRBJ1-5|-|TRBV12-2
TGTGCAAGTCGCTTAGCAGGTGGACAGTATAATCAGCCCCAGCATTTT
CASRLAGGQYNQPQHF
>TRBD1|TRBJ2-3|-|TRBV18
TGTGCCAGCTCACCTGTGGGACAGGGTACAGATACGCAGTATTTT
CASSPVGQGTDTQYF
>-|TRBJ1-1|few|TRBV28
TGTGCTCGTTCCACAGGGACCATGAACACTGAAGCTTTCTTT
CARSTGTMNTEAFF
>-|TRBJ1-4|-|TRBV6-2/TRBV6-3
TGTGCCAGCAGTTACCTCTCGACAGGCGCCAATGAAAAACTGTTTTTT
CASSYLSTGANEKLFF
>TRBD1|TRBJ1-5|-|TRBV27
TGTGCCAGCAGTTTGTGGACAGGGGAGAAGCCCCAGCATTTT
CASSLWTGEKPQHF
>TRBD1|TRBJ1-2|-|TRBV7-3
TGTGCCAGCAGCCCTGGGACAGGGTTTAACTATGGCTACACCTTC
CASSPGTGFNYGYTF
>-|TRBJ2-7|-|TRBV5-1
TGCGCCAGCGCCCAAAGTGTCTCTAGCGAGCAGTACTTC
CASAQSVSSEQYF
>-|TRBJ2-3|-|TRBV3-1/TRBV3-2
TGTGCCAGCAGCTTAAACCCAGGGACAGATACGCAGTATTTT
CASSLNPGTDTQYF
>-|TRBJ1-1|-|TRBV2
TGTGCCAGCAGATTCACAGGGAACACTGAAGCTTTCTTT
CASRFTGNTEAFF
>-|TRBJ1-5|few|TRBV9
TGTGCCAGCAGCGTGGGGGGGACCCAGCCCCAGCATTTT
CASSVGGTQPQHF
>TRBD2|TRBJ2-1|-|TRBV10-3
TGTGCCATCACTCCGGGGCTAGCGGCTGAGCAGTTCTTC
CAITPGLAAEQFF
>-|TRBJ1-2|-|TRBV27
TGTGCCAGCAGGAAACAGGGAAGGGGCGAGGATGGCTACACCTTC
CASRKQGRGEDGYTF
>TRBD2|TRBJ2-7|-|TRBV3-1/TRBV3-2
TGTGCCAGCAGCCAGGGGACTAGCGGGGGACCCTACGAGCAGTACTTC
CASSQGTSGGPYEQYF
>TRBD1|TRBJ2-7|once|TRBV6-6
TGTGCCAGCAGTTACCCCCCGGACAGGAGGTACGAGCAGTACTTC
CASSYPPDRRYEQYF
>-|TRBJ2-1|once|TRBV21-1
TGTGCCAGCAGCAAAGCGACTAGCGGGAGGACAACTATCCCGTACAATGAGCAGTTCTTC
CASSKATSGRTTIPYNEQFF
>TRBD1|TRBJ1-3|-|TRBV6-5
TGTGCCAGCACTGCAGGGGGCTCTGGAAACACCATATATTTT
CASTAGGSGNTIYF
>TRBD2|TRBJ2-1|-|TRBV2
TGTGCCAGCAGTGAATCGGGACTAGCGGGGGGAATCGGGCAGTTCTTC
CASSESGLAGGIGQFF
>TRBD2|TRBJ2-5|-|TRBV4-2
TGTGCCAGCAGCCAGGCTAGCGGGGGGGCCGAAGAGACCCAGTACTTC
CASSQASGGAEETQYF
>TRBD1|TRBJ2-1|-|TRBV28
TGTGCCAGCAGTCCCCCGGGACAGGGGTCCAATGAGCAGTTCTTC
CASSPPGQGSNEQFF
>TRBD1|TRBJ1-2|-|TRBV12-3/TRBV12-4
TGTGCCAGCAGCCTGGACAGGAGCTATGGCTACACCTTC
CASSLDRSYGYTF
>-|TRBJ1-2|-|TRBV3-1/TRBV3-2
TGTGCCAGCAGCCTGCTAGACGGCTATGGCTACACCTTC
CASSLLDGYGYTF
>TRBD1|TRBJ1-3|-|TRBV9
TGTGCCAGCAGCGTCACAGGGGCCCACTCTGGAAACACCATATATTTT
CASSVTGAHSGNTIYF
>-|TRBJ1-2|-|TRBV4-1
TGCGCCAGCAGCCCGGGACAAAACTATGGCTACACCTTC
CASSPGQNYGYTF
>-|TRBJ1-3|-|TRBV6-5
TGTGCCAGCAGTTACCGACAGTTTCTCTCTGGAAACACCATATATTTT
CASSYRQFLSGNTIYF
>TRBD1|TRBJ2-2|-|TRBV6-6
TGTGCCAGCACTCGCGGAGGGACAGGGGGGCGAGAATTCGCGAACACCGGGGAGCTGTTTTTT
CASTRGGTGGREFANTGELFF
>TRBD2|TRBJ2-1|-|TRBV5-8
TGTGCCAGCAGCTTGTCAACTAGCGGGGGCCTCGACAATGAGCAGTTCTTC
CASSLSTSGGLDNEQFF
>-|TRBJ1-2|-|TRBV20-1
TGCAGTGCTAGTGCAGCTGACAGTGGCTACACCTTC
CSASAADSGYTF
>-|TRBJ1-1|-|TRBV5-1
TGCGCCAGCAGCTTGGCGGGGTACACTGAAGCTTTCTTT
CASSLAGYTEAFF
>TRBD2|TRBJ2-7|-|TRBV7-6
TGTGCCAGCAGCTTAGAGACCCCTACAGCGGGAGTTGACGAGCAGTACTTC
CASSLETPTAGVDEQYF
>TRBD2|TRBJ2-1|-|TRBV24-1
TGTGCCACCAGTGCTAGCGGGAGAGGGAATGAGCAGTTCTTC
CATSASGRGNEQFF
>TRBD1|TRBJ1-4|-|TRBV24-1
TGTGCCACCAGTGATTCGGCGACAGGGTCTAATGAAAAACTGTTTTTT
CATSDSATGSNEKLFF
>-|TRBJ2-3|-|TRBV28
TGTGCCAGCAGTCGGACTAGCACAGATACGCAGTATTTT
CASSRTSTDTQYF
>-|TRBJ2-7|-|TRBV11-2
TGTGCCAGCAGCTCAACAGGGAAGGGGACCTACGAGCAGTACTTC
CASSSTGKGTYEQYF
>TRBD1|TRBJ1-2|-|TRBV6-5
TGTGCCAGCAGTTACGGACAGGGAAAGAGTGGCTACACCTTC
CASSYGQGKSGYTF
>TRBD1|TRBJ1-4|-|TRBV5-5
TGTGCCAGCAGTTCCGGGACAGGCCGGGAAAAACTGTTTTTT
CASSSGTGREKLFF
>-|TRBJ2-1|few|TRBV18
TGTGCCAGCTCACCGCTCCCGGGTGAGCAGTTCTTC
CASSPLPGEQFF
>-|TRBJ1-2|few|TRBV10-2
TGCGCCAGCTCCCCCGACGGGACTAGTTATGGCTACACCTTC
CASSPDGTSYGYTF
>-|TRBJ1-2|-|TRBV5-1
TGCGCCAGCAGCGAGGATTATGGCTACACCTTC
CASSEDYGYTF
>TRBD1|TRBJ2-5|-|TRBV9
TGTGCCAGCAGCCAGGGGGAAAAAACCCAAGAGACCCAGTACTTC
CASSQGEKTQETQYF
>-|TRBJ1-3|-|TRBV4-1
TGCGCCAGCAGCCCGTGGGACTTTTCTAGGGACACCATATATTTT
CASSPWDFSRDTIYF
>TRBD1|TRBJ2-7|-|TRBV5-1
TGCGCCAGCAGCCAGGGACAGGAAATCTACGAGCAGTACTTC
CASSQGQEIYEQYF
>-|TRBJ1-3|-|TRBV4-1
TGCGCCAGCAGCCAAGTGGAGGGTTCTGGAAACACCATATATTTT
CASSQVEGSGNTIYF
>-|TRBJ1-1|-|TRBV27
TGTGCCAGCAGTTTATCAGGGGGTTTGGACACTGAAGCTTTCTTT
CASSLSGGLDTEAFF
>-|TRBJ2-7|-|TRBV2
TGTGCCAGCAGTGGTTACGGGAATGCCTACGAGCAGTACTTC
CASSGYGNAYEQYF
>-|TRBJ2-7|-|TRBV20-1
TGCAGTGCTATAACTCTCTACGAGCAGTACTTC
CSAITLYEQYF
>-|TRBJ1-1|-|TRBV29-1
TGCAGCGCCCAAACCGGCAGGGGCACTGAAGCTTTCTTT
CSAQTGRGTEAFF
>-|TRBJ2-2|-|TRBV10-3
TGTGCCATCAGCCCAAACACCGGGGAGCTGTTTTTT
CAISPNTGELFF
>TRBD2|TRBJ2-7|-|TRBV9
TGTGCCAGCAGCGCCGCTTTAGCGGGAGGCTCCTACGAGCAGTACTTC
CASSAALAGGSYEQYF
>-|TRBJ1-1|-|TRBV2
TGTGCCAGCATAAGGTCAGACTACACTGAAGCTTTCTTT
CASIRSDYTEAFF
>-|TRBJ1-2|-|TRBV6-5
TGTGCCAGCAGCCTATCCTATAACTATGGCTACACCTTC
CASSLSYNYGYTF
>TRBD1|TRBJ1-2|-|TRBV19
TGTGCCAGTAGTATACCAACAGGGGTCGAGAGTGGCTACACCTTC
CASSIPTGVESGYTF
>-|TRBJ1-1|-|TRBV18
TGTGCCAGCTCACGGACGGAGGACACTGAAGCTTTCTTT
CASSRTEDTEAFF
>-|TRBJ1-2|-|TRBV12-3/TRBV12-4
TGTGCCAGCAAGCGACGGGGTGGCTACACCTTC
CASKRRGGYTF
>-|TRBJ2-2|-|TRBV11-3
TGTGCCAGCAGCTCTGGACTAACCCTAACGAACACCGGGGAGCTGTTTTTT
CASSSGLTLTNTGELFF
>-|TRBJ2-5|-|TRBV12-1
TGTGCCAGCAACAGGACTAGCGGGAAGTACCAAGAGACCCAGTACTTC
CASNRTSGKYQETQYF
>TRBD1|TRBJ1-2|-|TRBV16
TGTGCCAGCAGCCACCTTGACAGGGAAGGCTACACCTTC
CASSHLDREGYTF
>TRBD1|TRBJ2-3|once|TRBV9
TGTGCCAGCAGCGCTAGACAGGGGGCAGATACGCAGTATTTT
CASSARQGADTQYF